The rows below give T cell receptor beta chains drawn from one sample of a study of blood T cell repertoires in COVID-19. Produced via immunoSEQ multiplex PCR; TCRdb's table is partial and in-frame only. The table records some 140,000 clones, 75% to 85% of them present only once. Material for sequencing was peripheral blood. The receptors originated from a man older than 75 with acute or convalescent COVID-19. The CDR3 runs from the conserved cysteine through the conserved F or W. The D gene is left open where the match is weak. Not every row has a clone size; where given, it reads once, few, many or a size class.

>.|TRBV4-1|TRBJ2-7|.|15
TGCGCCAGCAGCCAACGGACAGCACCCTCCTACGAGCAGTACTTC
CASSQRTAPSYEQYF
>.|TRBV6-5|TRBJ2-2|TRBD1|14
TGTGCCAGCAGGAGCAGGGGGCTTAGCGGGGAGCTGTTTTTT
CASRSRGLSGELFF
>few|TRBV7-6|TRBJ2-1|TRBD1|16
TGTGCCAGCAGCGCGCAACCGGGACAGGGGATCAATGAGCAGTTCTTC
CASSAQPGQGINEQFF
>.|TRBV6-2/TRBV6-3|TRBJ2-1|TRBD2|20
TGTGCCAGCAGTTACTCGTCTCTGTGGACTAGACCAAATTCCTACAATGAGCAGTTCTTC
CASSYSSLWTRPNSYNEQFF
>.|TRBV20-1|TRBJ2-7|.|15
TGCAGTGCTAGTCCTTCCGGGATTGGCAACTACGAGCAGTACTTC
CSASPSGIGNYEQYF
>few|TRBV7-9|TRBJ1-3|.|12
TGTGCCAGCAGGGAGGGAGGAAACACCATATATTTT
CASREGGNTIYF
>.|TRBV15|TRBJ2-5|.|15
TGTGCCACCAGCAGAGTTTTGAGTACGTCAAAGACCCAGTACTTC
CATSRVLSTSKTQYF
>once|TRBV7-8|TRBJ2-2|TRBD2|15
TGTGCCAGCAGCGAACGGGGGGGGAGCACCGGGGAGCTGTTTTTT
CASSERGGSTGELFF
>.|TRBV4-1|TRBJ1-4|.|18
TGCGCCAGCAGCCAAGATCTAGGTCAGTCGATCTCTAATGAAAAACTGTTTTTT
CASSQDLGQSISNEKLFF
>.|TRBV5-1|TRBJ1-1|.|11
TGCGCCAGCAGCTTATACAGTGAAGCTTTCTTT
CASSLYSEAFF
>.|TRBV2|TRBJ1-6|.|14
TGTGCCAGCAGGAGGAGTTTCTATAATTCACCCCTCCACTTT
CASRRSFYNSPLHF
>.|TRBV2|TRBJ1-5|.|16
TGTGCCAGCAGTGAAGCTTGGAGGTGGGGCAATCAGCCCCAGCATTTT
CASSEAWRWGNQPQHF
>once|TRBV3-1/TRBV3-2|TRBJ2-1|TRBD2|12
TGTGCCAGCGAGCGGGGGGGCCATGAGCAGTTCTTC
CASERGGHEQFF
>once|TRBV5-1|TRBJ2-7|.|15
TGCGCCAGCAGCTTGGAACCGCAGGCCACCTACGAGCAGTACTTC
CASSLEPQATYEQYF
>.|TRBV28|TRBJ2-1|.|15
TGTGCCAGCGGGGAACTGGGGGACTCAAAGAATGAGCAGTTCTTC
CASGELGDSKNEQFF
>.|TRBV11-2|TRBJ2-7|.|12
TGTGCAAGCGAGGGTCCCTCCTACGAGCAGTACTTC
CASEGPSYEQYF
>.|TRBV21-1|TRBJ1-5|.|13
TGTGCCAGCAGCGCTAATAGCAATCAGCCCCAGCATTTT
CASSANSNQPQHF
>.|TRBV11-1|TRBJ2-1|.|12
TGTGCCAGCAGGGGGAGCTACAATGAGCAGTTCTTC
CASRGSYNEQFF
>.|TRBV5-4|TRBJ2-5|TRBD1|14
TGTGCCAGCAGCCGACAGGGGGAAGGGGAGACCCAGTACTTC
CASSRQGEGETQYF
>.|TRBV2|TRBJ2-5|TRBD1|15
TGTGCCAGCAGTAGTCCAGGACAGGGCGTCGAGACCCAGTACTTC
CASSSPGQGVETQYF
>.|TRBV19|TRBJ1-5|TRBD1|15
TGTGCCAGTAGTTGGGACAGGGCGAGCAATCAGCCCCAGCATTTT
CASSWDRASNQPQHF
>.|TRBV2|TRBJ1-4|.|14
TGTGCCAGCAGGCCCGGGACACTGGGGGAAAAACTGTTTTTT
CASRPGTLGEKLFF
>.|TRBV3-1/TRBV3-2|TRBJ2-5|TRBD2|16
TGTGCCAGCAGCGTCCAAACTAGCGGGGGACGAGAGACCCAGTACTTC
CASSVQTSGGRETQYF
>.|TRBV19|TRBJ2-7|.|14
TGTGCCAGTAGTATAGTGGCAGGGCCCCACGAGCAGTACTTC
CASSIVAGPHEQYF
>few|TRBV21-1|TRBJ2-1|.|18
TGTGCCAGCAGCAAAGGAACTTGGTCTAGCGGATTTTACAATGAGCAGTTCTTC
CASSKGTWSSGFYNEQFF
>.|TRBV6-5|TRBJ1-2|.|11
TGTGCCAGCAAAGCAGGGTATGGCTACACCTTC
CASKAGYGYTF
>.|TRBV12-3/TRBV12-4|TRBJ2-3|.|13
TGTGCCAGCAGGCCTCAATTCGGAGATACGCAGTATTTT
CASRPQFGDTQYF
>.|TRBV19|TRBJ2-2|.|17
TGTGCCAGTAGTACCTTGTTTCCCGGGGCGAACACCGGGGAGCTGTTTTTT
CASSTLFPGANTGELFF
>.|TRBV4-3|TRBJ1-1|TRBD1|14
TGCGCCAGCAGCCAAGATATGTGGACAGGGCGGGCTTTCTTT
CASSQDMWTGRAFF
>.|TRBV7-2|TRBJ2-4|TRBD1|14
TGTGCCAGCAGCTCCTGGGACAGGGGGGACATTCAGTACTTC
CASSSWDRGDIQYF
>.|TRBV9|TRBJ2-5|TRBD2|15
TGTGCCAGCAGCGCAAGGAGCGGGGGAAAAGAGACCCAGTACTTC
CASSARSGGKETQYF
>.|TRBV6-5|TRBJ1-1|TRBD1|13
TGTGCCAGCACCATGGGACAGGCCGTTGAAGCTTTCTTT
CASTMGQAVEAFF
>few|TRBV5-4|TRBJ1-2|.|13
TGTGCCAGCAGCTTCGACAGAGTCTATGGCTACACCTTC
CASSFDRVYGYTF
>.|TRBV4-1|TRBJ1-1|TRBD1|14
TGCGCCAGCAGCCAAGAGGACCGGACGGGACAGGCTTTCTTT
CASSQEDRTGQAFF
>few|TRBV5-4|TRBJ1-2|TRBD1|13
TGTGCCAGCAGCTCCGGGACAGACTATGGCTACACCTTC
CASSSGTDYGYTF
>.|TRBV6-2/TRBV6-3|TRBJ2-2|TRBD2|16
TGTGCCAGCAGTTACCCTCTAGCGGGGGTACGCGGGGAGCTGTTTTTT
CASSYPLAGVRGELFF
>once|TRBV5-1|TRBJ2-7|.|16
TGCGCCAGCAGCGCGGCCGTGGGGGGAAAAGGGTACGAGCAGTACTTC
CASSAAVGGKGYEQYF
>.|TRBV6-5|TRBJ2-2|.|12
TGTGCCAGCAGACGAAGCCGCGGGGAGCTGTTTTTT
CASRRSRGELFF
>few|TRBV6-4|TRBJ2-7|TRBD1|12
TGTGCCAGTCGCAACAGGGGCTACGAGCAGTACTTC
CASRNRGYEQYF
>.|TRBV12-3/TRBV12-4|TRBJ2-5|.|13
TGTGCCAGCACCTCGGGAGTCCAAGAGACCCAGTACTTC
CASTSGVQETQYF
>.|TRBV10-3|TRBJ2-7|TRBD1|14
TGTGCCATCAGTGACAGGGGGCCCTCCTACGAGCAGTACTTC
CAISDRGPSYEQYF
>.|TRBV7-2|TRBJ2-1|.|13
TGTGCCAGCAGCTTTCGAGCTTACAATGAGCAGTTCTTC
CASSFRAYNEQFF
>.|TRBV3-1/TRBV3-2|TRBJ1-2|TRBD1|14
TGTGCCAGCAGTACGGCAGGGGGAATCTATGGCTACACCTTC
CASSTAGGIYGYTF
>.|TRBV5-1|TRBJ1-3|TRBD1|17
TGCGCCAGCAGCTCGGGACAGGGGCTGACTAATGGAAACACCATATATTTT
CASSSGQGLTNGNTIYF
>once|TRBV19|TRBJ2-5|TRBD1|13
TGTGCCAGTACTAGGACAGGGGGAAAGACCCAGTACTTC
CASTRTGGKTQYF
>.|TRBV28|TRBJ1-5|.|17
TGTGCCAGCAGTTTATTGTCCGGAGGTGGTAGCAATCAGCCCCAGCATTTT
CASSLLSGGGSNQPQHF
>.|TRBV5-1|TRBJ1-1|TRBD1|13
TGCGCCAGCAGCTTCACAGGGGGCACTGAAGCTTTCTTT
CASSFTGGTEAFF
>few|TRBV12-5|TRBJ2-7|TRBD1|16
TGTGCTAGTGGCCTCGCTTGGGACAGGGGGCGCCACGAGCAGTACTTC
CASGLAWDRGRHEQYF
>.|TRBV2|TRBJ1-2|.|15
TGTGCCAGCTCCCCCATGGCGGGCTATAACTATGGCTACACCTTC
CASSPMAGYNYGYTF
>once|TRBV5-1|TRBJ2-2|TRBD1|17
TGCGCCAGCAGCCTCTATGAGACAGGGTGGTCCACCGGGGAGCTGTTTTTT
CASSLYETGWSTGELFF
>.|TRBV7-8|TRBJ2-5|.|12
TGTGCCAGCAGCCCGTACCAAGAGACCCAGTACTTC
CASSPYQETQYF
>once|TRBV6-5|TRBJ1-3|TRBD1|16
TGTGCCAGCAGTTACTCCCTGGGACAGACTGGAAACACCATATATTTT
CASSYSLGQTGNTIYF
>.|TRBV12-5|TRBJ2-2|.|16
TGTGCTAGTGGTTTGGCCCAGGGGCGGGGGACCGGGGAGCTGTTTTTT
CASGLAQGRGTGELFF
>.|TRBV5-1|TRBJ2-3|TRBD2|22
TGCGCCAGCAGCTTGGTACTAGCGGGGGGGCATACCACCATGGCTAGCACAGATACGCAGTATTTT
CASSLVLAGGHTTMASTDTQYF
>.|TRBV18|TRBJ2-3|TRBD1|15
TGTGCCAGCTCGTATGTGGGACAGCACACAGATACGCAGTATTTT
CASSYVGQHTDTQYF
>.|TRBV29-1|TRBJ2-7|TRBD1|14
TGCAGCGTCCGACAGGGGGGCAGCTCCTACGAGCAGTACTTC
CSVRQGGSSYEQYF
>.|TRBV23-1|TRBJ2-7|TRBD2|15
TGCGCCAGCACCTCGGGCCCGCGGGGGGGTCACGAGCAGTACTTC
CASTSGPRGGHEQYF
>.|TRBV5-1|TRBJ2-2|TRBD2|18
TGCGCCAGCAGCTCCCCGACTAGCGGGGGGCTGAACACCGGGGAGCTGTTTTTT
CASSSPTSGGLNTGELFF
>few|TRBV27|TRBJ2-2|.|15
TGTGCCAGCAGTTTGACACACGCGAACACCGGGGAGCTGTTTTTT
CASSLTHANTGELFF
>.|TRBV28|TRBJ2-5|.|16
TGTGCCAGCAGTTCGCGGACAGCTCTCCCCCAAGAGACCCAGTACTTC
CASSSRTALPQETQYF